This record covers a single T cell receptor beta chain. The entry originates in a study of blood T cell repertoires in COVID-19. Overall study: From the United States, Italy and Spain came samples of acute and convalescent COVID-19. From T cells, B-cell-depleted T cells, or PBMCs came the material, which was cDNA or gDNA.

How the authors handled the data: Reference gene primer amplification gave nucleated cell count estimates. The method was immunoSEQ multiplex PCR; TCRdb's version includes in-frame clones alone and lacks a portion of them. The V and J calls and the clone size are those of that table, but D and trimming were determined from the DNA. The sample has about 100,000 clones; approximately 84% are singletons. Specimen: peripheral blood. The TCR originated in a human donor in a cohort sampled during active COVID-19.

The CDR3 DNA is TGTGCCAGCAGTTTGGGACAGAACCTTTCCGAGCAGTACTTC. Encoded protein: CASSLGQNLSEQYF. The chain has TRBV28 and TRBJ2-7, with TRBD1 matching over 7 bases. CDR3 size: 14 residues. J was trimmed by 6 bases and V by 3 bases; bases with no gene match: 8. Germline CDR1 MDHEN, CDR2 SYDVKM.